A selection of T cell receptor beta chains follows, all from one sample in a study of beta chain features in type 1 diabetes. Clones were read by immunoSEQ multiplex PCR, and TCRdb kept only the in-frame ones, dropping some. The table shows tens of thousands of clones, with approximately 70% occurring only once. Source material: Tregs from blood. The receptors were gathered from a young man with type 1 diabetes. Some clones in this sample may be carry-over from other donors' samples. The conserved cysteine and the conserved F or W are not part of the CDR3 here. The order of the fields is CDR3 length, V gene, J gene, CDR3 protein.

cdr3_length: 13
v_call: TRBV6-1
j_call: TRBJ2-3
cdr3_aa: ASSFLSSSTDTQY

cdr3_length: 11
v_call: TRBV19
j_call: TRBJ1-4
cdr3_aa: ASSARDSEKLF

cdr3_length: 12
v_call: TRBV9
j_call: TRBJ1-2
cdr3_aa: ASSPRTENYGYT

cdr3_length: 12
v_call: TRBV4-2
j_call: TRBJ1-1
cdr3_aa: ASSQGGRNTEAF

cdr3_length: 13
v_call: TRBV7-8
j_call: TRBJ1-2
cdr3_aa: ASSLRGQGTYGYT

cdr3_length: 18
v_call: TRBV4-1
j_call: TRBJ2-5
cdr3_aa: ASSQENYRPRHLVKETQY

cdr3_length: 9
v_call: TRBV29-1
j_call: TRBJ2-5
cdr3_aa: SVGRQETQY

cdr3_length: 11
v_call: TRBV11-2
j_call: TRBJ2-1
cdr3_aa: ASSRGSVNEQF

cdr3_length: 11
v_call: TRBV6-5
j_call: TRBJ2-1
cdr3_aa: ASSYSWESEQF

cdr3_length: 14
v_call: TRBV9
j_call: TRBJ2-7
cdr3_aa: ASSVSGGDREVEQY

cdr3_length: 11
v_call: TRBV7-3
j_call: TRBJ2-1
cdr3_aa: ASSPPGNNEQF

cdr3_length: 13
v_call: TRBV18
j_call: TRBJ2-1
cdr3_aa: ASSFPGTGANEQF

cdr3_length: 13
v_call: TRBV4-1
j_call: TRBJ2-7
cdr3_aa: ASSHPSRQVYEQY

cdr3_length: 11
v_call: TRBV10-3
j_call: TRBJ1-1
cdr3_aa: AIMGQGYTEAF

cdr3_length: 12
v_call: TRBV10-3
j_call: TRBJ1-5
cdr3_aa: ASPQGQGGQPQH

cdr3_length: 11
v_call: TRBV2
j_call: TRBJ1-2
cdr3_aa: ASAIRGNYGYT

cdr3_length: 13
v_call: TRBV11-2
j_call: TRBJ2-1
cdr3_aa: ASSLIGTGSNEQF

cdr3_length: 13
v_call: TRBV2
j_call: TRBJ1-4
cdr3_aa: ASSLSGGANEKLF

cdr3_length: 14
v_call: TRBV19
j_call: .
cdr3_aa: ASSGSLGTDSYEQY

cdr3_length: 12
v_call: TRBV19
j_call: TRBJ2-2
cdr3_aa: ASRGGGASGELF

cdr3_length: 14
v_call: TRBV7-3
j_call: TRBJ2-1
cdr3_aa: ASSLSGARSYNEQF

cdr3_length: 11
v_call: TRBV7-9
j_call: TRBJ1-2
cdr3_aa: ASSSTSNYGYT

cdr3_length: 13
v_call: TRBV5-6
j_call: TRBJ1-6
cdr3_aa: ASSLSGRGDSPLH

cdr3_length: 16
v_call: TRBV11-2
j_call: TRBJ2-3
cdr3_aa: ASSLEVGVGLSPDTQY

cdr3_length: 14
v_call: TRBV4-2
j_call: TRBJ2-2
cdr3_aa: ASSLAASGGTGELF

cdr3_length: 13
v_call: TRBV4-2
j_call: TRBJ1-5
cdr3_aa: ASSQDAAPYQPQH

cdr3_length: 19
v_call: TRBV14
j_call: TRBJ1-5
cdr3_aa: ASSQKRGDRGLGLENQPQH

cdr3_length: 14
v_call: TRBV2
j_call: TRBJ2-1
cdr3_aa: ASLGRRPTNYNEQF

cdr3_length: 12
v_call: TRBV6-5
j_call: TRBJ1-2
cdr3_aa: ASSEVGAIYGYT

cdr3_length: 13
v_call: TRBV4-2
j_call: .
cdr3_aa: ASSPSTSVGYEQY

cdr3_length: 11
v_call: TRBV29-1
j_call: TRBJ1-1
cdr3_aa: SAVREINTEAF

cdr3_length: 12
v_call: TRBV10-3
j_call: TRBJ1-1
cdr3_aa: AISLSREDTEAF

cdr3_length: 11
v_call: TRBV18
j_call: TRBJ2-1
cdr3_aa: ASSTGGGRDDI

cdr3_length: 12
v_call: TRBV5-1
j_call: TRBJ2-7
cdr3_aa: ASSFNRDRYEQY

cdr3_length: 12
v_call: TRBV11-2
j_call: TRBJ2-7
cdr3_aa: ASSFIGGSYEQY

cdr3_length: 13
v_call: TRBV6-6
j_call: TRBJ2-3
cdr3_aa: ASTSAGGYPDTQY

cdr3_length: 9
v_call: TRBV5-6
j_call: TRBJ2-7
cdr3_aa: ASSHYLEQY

cdr3_length: 10
v_call: TRBV5-1
j_call: TRBJ1-2
cdr3_aa: ASSFTGDGYT